This passage covers 28 T cell receptor beta chains from one sample sequenced in a study of cytomegalovirus exposure and HLA in healthy donors. The PCR had 60 Vbeta and 13 Jbeta primers. Using immunoSEQ multiplex PCR, the repertoire was profiled, and TCRdb retains in-frame clones only, with some absent. This sample has roughly 140,000 clones; roughly 80% occur once, and the top ten carry around 2.9%. The sample taken for sequencing was PBMCs. The receptors were sampled from a female donor in good health and CMV-seronegative.

This clone occurred a few times. The chain recombines TRBV18 with TRBJ1-6; tentatively, D is TRBD1 (5 bases). The V end lost 1 base, the J end lost 9 bases, and 16 bases lay between the germline ends. Germline CDR1 and CDR2: KGHSH and LQKENI. CDR3 length: 16 amino acids. CDR3 sequence reads: CASSPLAREARSPLHF. In nucleotides, the CDR3 is TGTGCCAGCTCACCACTGGCCAGGGAGGCTCGTTCACCCCTCCACTTT.

In nucleotides, the CDR3 is TGTGCCAGCAGCCAAGATCTCAGTTACAATCAGCCCCAGCATTTT. Protein: CASSQDLSYNQPQHF. The genes are TRBV4-2 and TRBJ1-5; D not resolved. Deletions cut 0 bases from V and 3 bases from J, with 9 bases between. Per germline, CDR1 LGHNA and CDR2 YNFKEQ. This CDR3 is built from 15 residues.

This chain's CDR3 is CASSIVTGGYMNTEAFF. CDR3 nucleotides: TGTGCCAGTAGTATTGTTACAGGGGGATACATGAACACTGAAGCTTTCTTT. The V and J genes are TRBV19 and TRBJ1-1; TRBD1 matches at 8 bases. The J segment lost 0 bases and the V segment lost 3 bases, leaving 9 bases of the junction unmatched. This CDR3 is 17 amino acids long. Germline V gives CDR1 LNHDA, CDR2 SQIVND (reference sequence).

This chain joins TRBV13 and TRBJ1-1, with D hard to call. The CDR3 loop spans 15 amino acids. CDR1 is PRHDT and CDR2 is FYEKMQ in the germline V gene (reference sequence). Trimming stripped 3 bases from V and 0 bases from J, with 11 bases between. Here the CDR3 DNA reads TGTGCCAGCAGCTTGGGCGTCAGGTTGAACACTGAAGCTTTCTTT. Its protein product is CASSLGVRLNTEAFF.

This rearrangement joins TRBV30 to TRBJ2-3; tentative D call: TRBD2 (5 bases). V was shortened by 4 bases and J by 2 bases, with 13 bases between the two germline ends. Germline-derived CDR1 and CDR2 are GTSNPN and SVGIG (reference sequence). CDR3 length: 14 amino acids. The CDR3 DNA sequence: TGTGCCTGGACTCCGGGAAGGGTCACAGATACGCAGTATTTT. Its translation is CAWTPGRVTDTQYF.

V gene TRBV30 combines with J gene TRBJ2-5; TRBD1 aligns across 10 bases. Germline V gene lookup returns CDR1 GTSNPN and CDR2 SVGIG (reference sequence). The junction had 5 bases not matched to a gene; V was cut back by 5 bases and J by 5 bases. The CDR3 spans 13 residues. This chain's CDR3 is CAWDGTGVETQYF. DNA for the CDR3: TGTGCCTGGGACGGGACAGGGGTCGAGACCCAGTACTTC.

This clone was found a few times. The chain joins TRBV5-1 to TRBJ2-1, with TRBD1 identical over 9 bases. The length of the CDR3 is 15 residues. The ends lost 3 bases at V and 8 bases at J; junction bases unmatched: 9. CDR1 and CDR2 from the germline V gene are SGHRS and YFSETQ. CDR3: CASSWGQGVSYEQFF. In DNA, the CDR3 is TGCGCCAGCAGCTGGGGACAGGGCGTTTCGTATGAGCAGTTCTTC.

V gene TRBV6-4 combines with J gene TRBJ1-2, with 8 bases fitting TRBD1. Trimming cost V 6 bases and J 8 bases; bases outside gene matches: 8. The CDR3 runs 13 residues. Germline assignment: CDR1 MRHNA and CDR2 SNTAGT. The CDR3: CASSPGQGWGYTF. Written as DNA, the CDR3 is TGTGCCAGCAGCCCCGGACAGGGCTGGGGCTACACCTTC.

The chain has TRBV5-4 and TRBJ1-5; tentatively, D is TRBD1 (6 bases). Between the trimmed V and J ends, which lost 4 bases and 3 bases, there was a span of 17 bases. The germline gives CDR1 SGHNT, CDR2 YYREEE (reference sequence). The CDR3 contains 16 residues. The CDR3 loop is CASSRGGGMDNQPQHF. DNA of the CDR3: TGTGCCAGCAGCCGGGGAGGGGGAATGGACAATCAGCCCCAGCATTTT.

This chain joins TRBV5-6 and TRBJ2-7; 11 positions agree with TRBD1. CDR3 length: 17 amino acids. Germline values: CDR1 SGHDT, CDR2 YYEEEE. Unmatched junction bases numbered 14, after V lost 4 bases and J lost 5 bases. CDR3 amino acids: CASSLRGGDRGSDEQYF. The CDR3 region has the DNA TGTGCCAGCAGCCTCCGGGGGGGGGACAGGGGGAGTGACGAGCAGTACTTC.

The chain couples TRBV7-3 to TRBJ2-2, with TRBD2 matching 8 bases. V shed 0 bases and J 5 bases; nucleotides not matched to a gene: 5. Germline loops: CDR1 SGHTA, CDR2 FQGTGA. CDR3 length equals 16 residues. CDR3 sequence (DNA): TGTGCCAGCAGCTTAACTGCCCTAGCGGGTACCGGGGAGCTGTTTTTT. It codes for CASSLTALAGTGELFF.

The chain uses TRBV5-4 and TRBJ2-2; 8 positions match TRBD1. The CDR3 has 15 amino acids. Germline V gene sequence: CDR1 SGHNT, CDR2 YYREEE (reference sequence). The ends lost 4 bases at V and 1 base at J; junction bases unmatched: 3. DNA of the CDR3: TGTGCCAGCAGCGTTGGACAGGGGAACACCGGGGAGCTGTTTTTT. Translated, it gives CASSVGQGNTGELFF.

V and J are TRBV7-2 and TRBJ1-3; D is perhaps TRBD1 (6 bases). Trimming shortened V by 3 bases and J by 3 bases, and 9 bases separated the two germline ends. This CDR3 is 14 amino acids long. Per the germline V gene, CDR1 is SGHTA and CDR2 is FQGNSA. CDR3 sequence: CASSLGAHGNTIYF. In DNA form, the CDR3 reads TGTGCCAGCAGCTTGGGGGCGCATGGAAACACCATATATTTT.

A few counts support this clone. The rearrangement joins TRBV6-1 to TRBJ1-5; D is possibly TRBD1 (5 bases). V was pared by 5 bases and J by 4 bases, with 12 bases between. CDR1 and CDR2 from the germline V gene are MNHNS and SASEGT. This CDR3 is built from 14 residues. CDR3 coding DNA: TGTGCCAGCAGTTTACTACAGGAGAATCAGCCCCAGCATTTT. Amino acid sequence: CASSLLQENQPQHF.

By share of the sample, this clone is large (0.1 to 1%). The identical CDR3 is also encoded by other nucleotide sequences in the sample. The rearrangement uses TRBV5-1 and TRBJ1-1, with a possible D match to TRBD1 (5 bases). The germline V gene has CDR1 SGHRS and CDR2 YFSETQ. The CDR3 totals 13 residues. Trimming took off 0 bases at V and 7 bases at J, with 10 bases between the two ends. The CDR3 is CASSLDNRNEAFF. The CDR3 DNA follows: TGCGCCAGCAGCTTGGATAACAGGAATGAAGCTTTCTTT.

CDR3 nucleotides: TGTGCCAGCAGCCAGGGGAATAGCAATCAGCCCCAGCATTTT. Encoded protein: CASSQGNSNQPQHF. The chain has TRBV7-9 and TRBJ1-5; weak D call: TRBD1 (6 bases). Trimming removed 5 bases from V and 0 bases from J, with 8 bases in between. The CDR3 consists of 14 residues. Germline-derived CDR1 and CDR2 are SEHNR and FQNEAQ (reference sequence).

V and J are TRBV6-6 and TRBJ1-5; 9 nucleotides agree with TRBD1. Germline values: CDR1 MNHNY, CDR2 SVGAGI (reference sequence). V was pared by 6 bases and J by 7 bases, with 10 bases of the junction left unmatched. This CDR3 contains 15 residues. CDR3 sequence: CASSPGQGTVQPQHF. DNA for the CDR3: TGTGCCAGCAGCCCGGGACAGGGTACGGTCCAGCCCCAGCATTTT.

This clone came up a few times. V is TRBV7-2 and J is TRBJ2-3, with 10 bases lining up with TRBD2. The CDR3 is 15 residues long. Germline lookup yields CDR1 SGHTA and CDR2 FQGNSA. The ends lost 3 bases at V and 5 bases at J; junction bases unmatched: 5. The CDR3 DNA reads TGTGCCAGCAGCTTTGTAGCGGGAGGCGAAGATACGCAGTATTTT. It encodes CASSFVAGGEDTQYF.

CDR3 DNA: TGTGCCAGCAAAAATCGGAACGGACAGAACACCGGGGAGCTGTTTTTT. Protein sequence: CASKNRNGQNTGELFF. The rearrangement uses TRBV5-4 and TRBJ2-2, with D possibly matching TRBD1 (5 bases). Germline assignment: CDR1 SGHNT and CDR2 YYREEE (reference sequence). CDR3 size: 16 residues. Trimming cost V 6 bases and J 1 base, with 16 bases left between them. The complete variable domain, with remaining parts taken from reference TRBV5-4 and TRBJ2-2, reads ETGVTQSPTHLIKTRGQQVTLRCSSQSGHNTVSWYQQALGQGPQFIFQYYREEENGRGNFPPRFSGLQFPNYSSELNVNALELDDSALYLCASKNRNGQNTGELFFGEGSRLTVL.

The CDR3 is CASSTGYGYTF. The CDR3 nucleotides read TGTGCCAGCAGTACAGGCTATGGCTACACCTTC. J is TRBJ1-2 and V is TRBV28; D might be TRBD1 (5 bases). This CDR3 has 11 residues. Trimming stripped 5 bases from V and 4 bases from J, with 5 bases between. CDR1 is MDHEN and CDR2 is SYDVKM in the germline V gene.

V and J are TRBV5-1 and TRBJ1-2, with 7 bases aligning to TRBD1. This CDR3 has 16 residues. CDR1 is SGHRS, CDR2 YFSETQ, per germline. The junction had 7 bases not matched to a gene; V was cut back by 0 bases and J by 2 bases. The CDR3 spells CASSLVVTGPNYGYTF. In DNA form, the CDR3 reads TGCGCCAGCAGCTTGGTAGTGACAGGGCCCAACTATGGCTACACCTTC.

The chain combines TRBV7-9 with TRBJ1-1; possible D gene TRBD1, 5 bases. This CDR3 has 15 amino acids. Germline V lookup: CDR1 SEHNR, CDR2 FQNEAQ (reference sequence). V was cut by 3 bases and J by 4 bases, with 15 bases left in between. CDR3 sequence (DNA): TGTGCCAGCAGCTTTTCCGGGACGGAGGGCACTGAAGCTTTCTTT. Translation gives CASSFSGTEGTEAFF.

The CDR3 DNA reads TGCGCCAGCAGCTTAGGCGGCAGGGGGACAGATACGCAGTATTTT. Encoded protein: CASSLGGRGTDTQYF. The chain employs TRBV5-1 and TRBJ2-3, with 7 bases identical to TRBD1. V gave up 2 bases and J gave up 3 bases; unmatched junction bases: 6. Germline-derived CDR1 and CDR2 are SGHRS and YFSETQ. The CDR3 covers 15 residues.

This chain joins TRBV28 and TRBJ2-5, with TRBD1 as a possible D gene (6 bases). Trimming took 3 bases from V and 3 from J, leaving 8 bases between them. The CDR3 is 13 residues long. Per the germline V gene, CDR1 is MDHEN and CDR2 is SYDVKM. In DNA, the CDR3 is TGTGCCAGCAGTTTCGCAGGGGAAGAGACCCAGTACTTC. This translates into CASSFAGEETQYF. The complete variable domain, with remaining parts taken from reference TRBV28 and TRBJ2-5, reads DVKVTQSSRYLVKRTGEKVFLECVQDMDHENMFWYRQDPGLGLRLIYFSYDVKMKEKGDIPEGYSVSREKKERFSLILESASTNQTSMYLCASSFAGEETQYFGPGTRLLVL.

The chain uses TRBV6-1 and TRBJ2-7; D ambiguous. Germline V CDR1 and CDR2: MNHNS, SASEGT. Trimming pared 2 bases from V and 2 bases from J, leaving 13 bases between. There are 15 residues in the CDR3. DNA of the CDR3: TGTGCCAGCAGTGAACGCCCACTTAATACCTACGAGCAGTACTTC. It translates to CASSERPLNTYEQYF.

The chain employs TRBV11-1 and TRBJ2-7, with 7 bases matching TRBD2. The trim removed 5 bases at V and 6 bases at J, leaving 19 bases unmatched. The CDR3 consists of 17 residues. The germline gives CDR1 SGHAT, CDR2 FQDESV (reference sequence). The chain's CDR3 is CASSDGGGLAEPSEQYF. The CDR3 DNA reads as TGTGCCAGCAGCGACGGTGGAGGGCTAGCGGAGCCTTCCGAGCAGTACTTC. The whole variable domain, remainder taken from reference TRBV11-1 and TRBJ2-7, is EAEVAQSPRYKITEKSQAVAFWCDPISGHATLYWYRQILGQGPELLVQFQDESVVDDSQLPKDRFSAERLKGVDSTLKIQPAELGDSAMYLCASSDGGGLAEPSEQYFGPGTRLTVT.

V and J are TRBV6-6 and TRBJ1-5; 7 bases are shared with TRBD1. Germline V CDR1 and CDR2: MNHNY, SVGAGI (reference sequence). The CDR3 runs to 14 residues. J gave up 3 bases and V 6 bases, and 5 bases lay outside the gene matches. DNA of the CDR3: TGTGCCAGCAGACCTGGGACAGTCAATCAGCCCCAGCATTTT. The encoded protein is CASRPGTVNQPQHF.

The rearrangement links TRBV28 to TRBJ2-1; 7 positions match TRBD2. The germline CDR1 and CDR2 sequences are MDHEN and SYDVKM. The CDR3 has 12 amino acids. With 9 bases clipped from V and 5 bases from J, the junction kept 4 bases outside the gene matches. CDR3 loop: CASREADNEQFF. The CDR3 DNA is TGTGCCAGTCGGGAGGCCGACAATGAGCAGTTCTTC.